Listed here are 22 T cell receptor beta chains from one sample, sequenced in a study of cytomegalovirus exposure and HLA in healthy donors (dated by TCRdb to between 2016 and 2019). The library was prepared using the immunoSEQ multiplex PCR assay. The table was pulled from immuneACCESS by TCRdb, which kept in-frame rearrangements only. Such tables lose some clones; where checked, under half of the loss comes from unresolved V genes, and the rest has no known cause. The sample table holds 100,000 to 150,000 clones, of which 75% to 90% were seen once. Approximately 2% of the sample is taken by the ten largest. Sequenced sample: PBMCs. The receptors were gathered from a woman between 18 and 30 years old in good health and CMV-seronegative.

The chain links TRBV7-9 to TRBJ1-1; D may be TRBD1 (5 bases). Trimming took 5 bases from V and 1 from J, leaving 14 bases between them. The CDR3 contains 15 residues. Germline V CDR1 and CDR2: SEHNR, FQNEAQ (reference sequence). CDR3 DNA: TGTGCCAGCAGCCCAGACCCAGGGTGGAACACTGAAGCTTTCTTT. It specifies CASSPDPGWNTEAFF. Based on the CDR3 plus reference TRBV7-9 and TRBJ1-1, the full variable domain is DTGVSQNPRHKITKRGQNVTFRCDPISEHNRLYWYRQTLGQGPEFLTYFQNEAQLEKSRLLSDRFSAERPKGSFSTLEIQRTEQGDSAMYLCASSPDPGWNTEAFFGQGTRLTVV.

The sample holds one count of this clone. The chain's CDR3 is CASSPAWEGGDTQYF. As DNA, the CDR3 is TGTGCCAGCAGCCCGGCATGGGAGGGGGGAGATACGCAGTATTTT. The chain recombines TRBV5-6 with TRBJ2-3; possible D gene TRBD2, 7 bases. V lost 4 bases and J lost 5, with 17 bases in between. Germline V gene sequence: CDR1 SGHDT, CDR2 YYEEEE. The CDR3 extends over 15 amino acids.

This chain links TRBV6-1 with TRBJ2-2, with 9 positions matching TRBD2. The CDR3 covers 16 residues. Germline values: CDR1 MNHNS, CDR2 SASEGT. The J segment lost 7 bases and the V segment lost 2 bases, leaving 8 bases of the junction unmatched. The CDR3 DNA is TGTGCCAGCAGTGAATTACCGGGCGGGAGGGTCGGGGAGCTGTTTTTT. Translating gives CASSELPGGRVGELFF.

The chain couples TRBV10-3 to TRBJ1-5; D is ambiguous. Germline-derived CDR1 and CDR2 are ENHRY and SYGVKD. This CDR3 spans 16 amino acids. V gave up 4 bases and J gave up 1 base, with 14 bases separating them. The CDR3 bases are TGTGCCATCAGTGGAGGGCAGGCGGGAAGCAATCAGCCCCAGCATTTT. Its translation is CAISGGQAGSNQPQHF.

This chain connects TRBV6-4 to TRBJ2-1, with 9 bases fitting TRBD2. V shed 7 bases and J 5 bases; nucleotides not matched to a gene: 6. The CDR3 contains 14 residues. The germline V gene encodes CDR1 MRHNA and CDR2 SNTAGT. CDR3: CASIPGLADNEQFF. For the CDR3, the DNA is TGTGCCAGCATACCGGGACTAGCTGACAATGAGCAGTTCTTC.

The V and J genes are TRBV2 and TRBJ2-1; D is possibly TRBD2 (5 bases). The CDR3 consists of 14 residues. CDR1 and CDR2 from the germline V gene are SNHLY and FYNNEI. V was clipped by 8 bases and J by 5 bases, with 16 bases between them. The CDR3 region is CASRRVGSNNEQFF. The CDR3 region has the DNA TGTGCCAGCCGACGAGTAGGGAGCAACAATGAGCAGTTCTTC.

The chain recombines TRBV18 with TRBJ1-2, with D possibly being TRBD1 (5 bases). This CDR3 spans 13 amino acids. Trimming took 5 bases from V and 5 from J, leaving 12 bases between them. CDR1 KGHSH and CDR2 LQKENI come from the germline V gene. Here the CDR3 DNA reads TGTGCCAGCTCAGCAGACAGCGCGTATGGCTACACCTTC. Encoded protein: CASSADSAYGYTF.

The chain combines TRBV4-2 with TRBJ2-2; possibly TRBD1 for D (6 bases). V dropped 0 bases and J dropped 1 base, with 12 bases sitting between them. CDR3 length: 17 amino acids. CDR1 LGHNA and CDR2 YNFKEQ come from the germline V gene. This chain's CDR3 is CASSQDPQTGNTGELFF. Written as DNA, the CDR3 is TGTGCCAGCAGCCAAGATCCCCAGACAGGGAACACCGGGGAGCTGTTTTTT.

This clone was counted between two and nine times. The J gene is TRBJ2-2, the V gene TRBV4-1; D possibly corresponds to TRBD2 (6 bases). V dropped 1 base and J dropped 1 base, with 10 bases sitting between them. The CDR3 loop spans 16 amino acids. Germline-derived CDR1 and CDR2 are MGHRA and YSYEKL. The CDR3 here is CASSQAYSGNTGELFF. CDR3 bases: TGCGCCAGCAGCCAAGCGTATAGCGGGAACACCGGGGAGCTGTTTTTT.

The J gene is TRBJ1-3, the V gene TRBV5-1; TRBD1 matches at 7 bases. This CDR3 contains 16 residues. Germline values: CDR1 SGHRS, CDR2 YFSETQ. Germline trimming cut 0 bases from V and 1 base from J; bases unmatched to any gene: 4. The CDR3 DNA reads as TGCGCCAGCAGCTTGGGACAGGGTGCATCTGGAAACACCATATATTTT. This codes for CASSLGQGASGNTIYF.

The chain couples TRBV15 to TRBJ2-5, with 10 nucleotides matching TRBD1. There are 16 residues in the CDR3. The J segment lost 2 bases and the V segment lost 1 base, leaving 4 bases of the junction unmatched. Germline CDR1 is LNHNV and CDR2 is YYDKDF (reference sequence). CDR3 amino acids: CATSRARTGGQETQYF. In nucleotides, the CDR3 is TGTGCCACCAGCAGAGCGCGGACAGGGGGGCAAGAGACCCAGTACTTC.

This sequence joins TRBV2 and TRBJ1-1, with unresolved D. The CDR3 has 12 amino acids. The germline V and J ends were trimmed by 4 bases and 2 bases, with 5 bases remaining between them. CDR1 SNHLY and CDR2 FYNNEI come from the germline V gene. The CDR3 sequence is CASSGQNTEAFF. DNA for the CDR3: TGTGCCAGCAGTGGACAAAACACTGAAGCTTTCTTT.

This clone was seen only a few times. The rearrangement links TRBV29-1 to TRBJ2-5; TRBD1 matches at 8 bases. The V segment lost 0 bases and the J segment 5 bases; nucleotides outside the gene matches: 8. The CDR3 has 15 residues. The germline V gene encodes CDR1 SQVTM and CDR2 ANQGSEA. This chain's CDR3 is CSVEDPTGGRETQYF. In DNA, the CDR3 is TGCAGCGTTGAAGATCCCACAGGGGGTCGGGAGACCCAGTACTTC.

The V call is TRBV10-3, the J call TRBJ2-5; 11 bases align to TRBD2. CDR3 length: 18 amino acids. The V and J ends lost 6 bases and 0 bases, in that order; junction bases with no gene match: 12. In germline, CDR1 is ENHRY, CDR2 SYGVKD. CDR3 nucleotides: TGTGCCATCAGCCAACTAGCGGGAGAAGTTGGGAACCAAGAGACCCAGTACTTC. Translation: CAISQLAGEVGNQETQYF.

CDR3 nucleotide sequence: TGTGCCACAAAACCCGGACAGGCCCAAGAGACCCAGTACTTC. It is translated as CATKPGQAQETQYF. V and J are TRBV27 and TRBJ2-5; 7 bases are a match to TRBD1. CDR3 length: 14 amino acids. Germline V gene lookup returns CDR1 MNHEY and CDR2 SMNVEV (reference sequence). V lost 10 bases, J lost 1 base, and 9 bases stayed unmatched.

The V gene is TRBV6-5, the J gene TRBJ2-7, with a weak D call TRBD1 (6 bases). Germline-derived CDR1 and CDR2 are MNHEY and SVGAGI. There are 14 residues in the CDR3. Trimming removed 2 bases at V and 5 bases at J, with 13 bases between. The CDR3 DNA reads as TGTGCCAGCAGTTACAACAGGGTTGGGCACGAGCAGTACTTC. The encoded protein is CASSYNRVGHEQYF.

V is TRBV6-5 and J is TRBJ1-2; D possibly corresponds to TRBD1 (6 bases). Germline loops: CDR1 MNHEY, CDR2 SVGAGI. V was pared by 4 bases and J by 4 bases, with 13 bases between. This CDR3 has 14 amino acids. CDR3: CASSFDRSGYGYTF. The DNA of the CDR3 is TGTGCCAGCAGTTTTGACAGGTCTGGCTATGGCTACACCTTC.

This chain connects TRBV27 to TRBJ1-2; D might be TRBD1 (6 bases). Germline loops: CDR1 MNHEY, CDR2 SMNVEV (reference sequence). CDR3 length equals 12 residues. Trimming shortened V by 3 bases and J by 6 bases, and 8 bases separated the two germline ends. Written as DNA, the CDR3 is TGTGCCAGCAGTTTCTCAGGGGATGGCTACACCTTC. Encoded protein: CASSFSGDGYTF.

This clone was counted a few times. CDR3: CASSESLAGDYEQYF. The CDR3 DNA sequence: TGCGCCAGCAGTGAGTCGCTAGCGGGAGACTACGAGCAGTACTTC. The genes are TRBV10-1 and TRBJ2-7, with TRBD2 identical over 10 bases. Germline loops: CDR1 WNHNN, CDR2 SYGVQD (reference sequence). The CDR3 covers 15 residues. V dropped 0 bases and J dropped 3; count of bases not matched to a gene: 2.

In this sample, this clone turned up once. The V gene is TRBV2, the J gene TRBJ2-1; D might be TRBD2 (6 bases). The CDR3 is 17 residues long. CDR1 is SNHLY, CDR2 FYNNEI, per germline. The germline V and J ends were trimmed by 4 bases and 3 bases, with 19 bases remaining between them. The CDR3 bases are TGTGCCAGCAGTGTTTCCCTGCCGGGAGTGTACTACAATGAGCAGTTCTTC. Its translation: CASSVSLPGVYYNEQFF.

The DNA of the CDR3 is TGTGCCAGCAGCCAAGTGACTAGCGACTACTCCTACGAGCAGTACTTC. Its protein is CASSQVTSDYSYEQYF. This chain connects TRBV7-2 to TRBJ2-7, with 8 bases that match TRBD2. The CDR3 spans 16 residues. Per germline, CDR1 SGHTA and CDR2 FQGNSA. Trimming at V came to 5 bases and at J to 0 bases, leaving 9 bases not matched to a gene.

This clone occurred a few times. The chain links TRBV9 to TRBJ2-3, with 10 bases matching TRBD2. Losses at the gene ends were 0 bases for V and 6 bases for J; bases not matched to a gene: 7. Per germline, CDR1 SGDLS and CDR2 YYNGEE. The CDR3 totals 16 residues. In DNA, the CDR3 is TGTGCCAGCAGCGTAGTGGCTAGCGGGGGCGGGGATACGCAGTATTTT. Translation gives CASSVVASGGGDTQYF.